The 18 T cell receptor beta chains reported below all come from one sample, sequenced in a study of cytomegalovirus exposure and HLA in healthy donors. Both 60 Vbeta primers and 13 Jbeta primers went into the PCR. The assay was immunoSEQ multiplex PCR, and TCRdb's table has in-frame clones only and misses some. The sample shows some 150,000 clones, around 80% of them seen only once. Sequencing was carried out using PBMCs. Source of these receptors: a woman between 40 and 55 years old in good health and CMV-seropositive.

This chain connects TRBV5-1 to TRBJ1-1; no clear D. The V end lost 1 base, the J end lost 0 bases, and 4 bases lay between the germline ends. Germline V gene data show CDR1 as SGHRS and CDR2 as YFSETQ. This CDR3 contains 13 residues. The CDR3 loop is CASSLTMNTEAFF. The CDR3, as DNA: TGCGCCAGCAGCTTGACAATGAACACTGAAGCTTTCTTT.

As DNA, the CDR3 is TGTGCCAGCAGCGTCGCCGGGACAGGCTCCTACGAGCAGTACTTC. Protein sequence: CASSVAGTGSYEQYF. This chain joins TRBV7-8 and TRBJ2-7; TRBD1 agrees at 8 bases. V lost 5 bases and J lost 0; bases outside the gene matches: 6. CDR1 and CDR2 from the germline V gene are SGHVS and FQNEAQ. The CDR3 is 15 residues long.

The rearrangement joins TRBV7-6 to TRBJ2-5; the match to TRBD2 covers 10 bases. Trimming removed 5 bases from V and 5 bases from J; junction bases left unmatched: 8. The CDR3 loop spans 15 amino acids. CDR1 and CDR2 (germline): SGHVS, FNYEAQ. Written as DNA, the CDR3 is TGTGCCAGCAGCCCGAGAGCGGGGGGGCCGGAGACCCAGTACTTC. This gives the protein CASSPRAGGPETQYF. Full variable domain (rest looked up from reference TRBV7-6 and TRBJ2-5): GAGVSQSPRYKVTKRGQDVALRCDPISGHVSLYWYRQALGQGPEFLTYFNYEAQQDKSGLPNDRFSAERPEGSISTLTIQRTEQRDSAMYRCASSPRAGGPETQYFGPGTRLLVL.

This clone is a singleton in its sample. The chain has TRBV27 and TRBJ2-1, with D maybe TRBD2 (6 bases). The CDR3 runs to 18 residues. V was cut by 1 base and J by 8 bases, with 24 bases left in between. Germline V gives CDR1 MNHEY, CDR2 SMNVEV (reference sequence). CDR3 sequence (DNA): TGTGCCAGCAGTTTATATGGGGCGGTAGCGGTAAGTCGGGATGAGCAGTTCTTC. This codes for CASSLYGAVAVSRDEQFF.

The chain links TRBV6-5 to TRBJ1-6; D unclear. Germline CDR1 MNHEY, CDR2 SVGAGI. The germline V and J ends were trimmed by 0 bases and 5 bases, with 8 bases remaining between them. This CDR3 region has 15 residues. The DNA of the CDR3 is TGTGCCAGCAGTTACTCGGTGAACAATAATTCACCCCTCCACTTT. Its protein product is CASSYSVNNNSPLHF.

The CDR3 loop reads CASTKEGTANEKLFF. The CDR3 DNA is TGTGCCAGCACAAAGGAAGGGACAGCTAATGAAAAACTGTTTTTT. The J gene is TRBJ1-4, the V gene TRBV2; 7 bases map to TRBD1. The CDR3 loop spans 15 amino acids. Germline CDR1 is SNHLY and CDR2 is FYNNEI. After removal of 7 bases from V and 3 bases from J, the junction contained 8 bases not matched to a gene. Looking up the rest from reference TRBV2 and TRBJ1-4 gives the full variable domain: EPEVTQTPSHQVTQMGQEVILRCVPISNHLYFYWYRQILGQKVEFLVSFYNNEISEKSEIFDDQFSVERPDGSNFTLKIRSTKLEDSAMYFCASTKEGTANEKLFFGSGTQLSVL.

This chain joins TRBV6-1 and TRBJ2-1; 8 bases are a match to TRBD2. The CDR3 loop spans 15 amino acids. The V segment lost 7 bases and the J segment 3 bases; nucleotides outside the gene matches: 8. Germline V gene sequence: CDR1 MNHNS, CDR2 SASEGT. This chain's CDR3 is CASTSSGTIYNEQFF. In nucleotides, the CDR3 is TGTGCCAGCACCAGTAGCGGGACCATCTACAATGAGCAGTTCTTC.

The chain joins TRBV2 to TRBJ2-7; D remains ambiguous. In germline, CDR1 is SNHLY, CDR2 FYNNEI. The germline V and J ends were trimmed by 3 bases and 4 bases, with 10 bases remaining between them. The CDR3 totals 13 residues. CDR3 amino acids: CASSEVLPYEQYF. The CDR3 DNA follows: TGTGCCAGCAGTGAGGTACTACCTTACGAGCAGTACTTC.

J is TRBJ2-7 and V is TRBV5-4; a possible D gene is TRBD2 (7 bases). V was clipped by 4 bases and J by 6 bases, with 26 bases between them. Germline assignment: CDR1 SGHNT and CDR2 YYREEE (reference sequence). There are 17 residues in the CDR3. The CDR3 bases are TGTGCCAGCAGCCCTGGGGGGGGCGGGACGGGACTGGCCGAGCAGTACTTC. Its protein is CASSPGGGGTGLAEQYF.

The chain recombines TRBV5-8 with TRBJ2-7; the match to TRBD1 covers 10 bases. Trimming cost V 4 bases and J 4 bases; bases outside gene matches: 2. The CDR3 totals 13 residues. Germline V gives CDR1 SGHTS, CDR2 YDEGEE. As DNA, the CDR3 is TGTGCCAGCAGCAGGGACAGGGGATACGAGCAGTACTTC. The encoded protein is CASSRDRGYEQYF.

This clone was seen a few times. The rearrangement links TRBV30 to TRBJ1-2; D is perhaps TRBD1 (6 bases). Germline V CDR1 and CDR2: GTSNPN, SVGIG (reference sequence). CDR3 length equals 13 residues. Trimming pared 4 bases from V and 0 bases from J, leaving 9 bases between. The CDR3 bases are TGTGCCTGGACAGGGGTAGCTAACTATGGCTACACCTTC. Its protein product is CAWTGVANYGYTF.

A single count supports this clone. This chain joins TRBV11-3 and TRBJ1-2; no clear D. Looked up from germline, CDR1 is SGHNT and CDR2 is YENEEA. Deletions cut 8 bases from V and 4 bases from J, with 11 bases between. CDR3 length: 12 amino acids. CDR3 protein: CASSRSGYGYTF. The CDR3 DNA reads TGTGCCAGCTCACGGTCCGGCTATGGCTACACCTTC.

The chain uses TRBV18 and TRBJ1-5; no reliable D call. Per the germline V gene, CDR1 is KGHSH and CDR2 is LQKENI. This CDR3 is 13 amino acids long. V lost 1 base to trimming and J lost 5 bases, with 6 bases between them. For the CDR3, the DNA is TGTGCCAGCTCACCACATAGTGATCAGCCCCAGCATTTT. This sequence encodes CASSPHSDQPQHF.

This chain links TRBV27 with TRBJ2-7, with TRBD1 matching 7 bases. This CDR3 region has 13 residues. Germline CDR1 is MNHEY and CDR2 is SMNVEV (reference sequence). The junction had 4 bases not matched to a gene; V was cut back by 5 bases and J by 3 bases. The CDR3 coding sequence is TGTGCCAGCAGTCCGACAGGGTACTACGAGCAGTACTTC. Its protein is CASSPTGYYEQYF.

V and J are TRBV4-2 and TRBJ1-1; the D gene is possibly TRBD1 (6 bases). The CDR3 consists of 15 residues. V was pared by 6 bases and J by 6 bases, with 20 bases between. Germline V gene data show CDR1 as LGHNA and CDR2 as YNFKEQ. The CDR3 bases are TGTGCCAGCAGAGGGGGGGACTCTAAGTACTCTGAAGCTTTCTTT. Protein: CASRGGDSKYSEAFF.

V and J are TRBV5-4 and TRBJ1-4, with D possibly being TRBD1 (5 bases). CDR1 is SGHNT and CDR2 is YYREEE in the germline V gene (reference sequence). This CDR3 region has 13 residues. Trimming cost V 7 bases and J 8 bases, with 15 bases left between them. The CDR3: CASSEGIGEKLFF. CDR3 bases: TGTGCCAGCTCGGAGGGGATTGGGGAAAAACTGTTTTTT.

Remarks on this clone: In the same sample, other DNA sequences code for this CDR3. The V call is TRBV28, the J call TRBJ2-2, with a possible D match to TRBD2 (7 bases). Trimming cost V 7 bases and J 0 bases, with 12 bases left between them. The CDR3 has 15 amino acids. CDR1 is MDHEN, CDR2 SYDVKM, per germline. The CDR3 region is CASTRGGPNTGELFF. In nucleotides, the CDR3 is TGTGCCAGCACTCGCGGGGGCCCGAACACCGGGGAGCTGTTTTTT. Drawing the rest from reference TRBV28 and TRBJ2-2, the complete variable domain is DVKVTQSSRYLVKRTGEKVFLECVQDMDHENMFWYRQDPGLGLRLIYFSYDVKMKEKGDIPEGYSVSREKKERFSLILESASTNQTSMYLCASTRGGPNTGELFFGEGSRLTVL.

The chain couples TRBV6-4 to TRBJ2-7; D perhaps matches TRBD1 (6 bases). Trimming removed 2 bases at V and 6 bases at J, with 17 bases between. The germline V gene has CDR1 MRHNA and CDR2 SNTAGT. This CDR3 comprises 15 residues. Here the CDR3 DNA reads TGTGCCAGCAGTGACGGGGGCAGGGGACGGTGCGAGCAGTACTTC. Translated: CASSDGGRGRCEQYF.